The 8 T cell receptor beta chains in this list originate from one sample, sequenced in a study of T-cell reconstitution after alpha-beta-depleted transplantation in children. Library preparation (for TCRbeta) was performed with unique molecular identifiers. TCRdb ran MiXCR on the PCR reads and lists one entry per CDR3 protein. The sample has 350,000 to 400,000 distinct CDR3 sequences; over 20% are singletons. This specimen consisted of PBMCs from the stem cell graft donor, obtained from the stem cell graft. The receptors originated from a human donor who donated a stem cell graft to a child with acute myeloid leukemia.

This chain connects TRBV13 to TRBJ2-7, with 10 bases identical to TRBD2. Germline V gene data show CDR1 as PRHDT and CDR2 as FYEKMQ (reference sequence). V shed 3 bases and J 5 bases; nucleotides not matched to a gene: 7. The CDR3 sequence is 15 residues long. In nucleotides, the CDR3 is TGTGCCAGCAGCTTGCTAGCGGGAGTATCCCACGAGCAGTACTTC. Translation gives CASSLLAGVSHEQYF.

The DNA for the CDR3 is TGTGCCAGCAGCGCCCCTACTAGTTTAAAAGAGACCCAGTACTTC. Amino acid sequence: CASSAPTSLKETQYF. This chain joins TRBV7-9 and TRBJ2-5; D is perhaps TRBD2 (5 bases). The CDR3 has 15 residues. The V end was cut by 5 bases, the J end by 3 bases, with 16 bases between. CDR1 and CDR2 from the germline V gene are SEHNR and FQNEAQ (reference sequence). Looking up the rest from reference TRBV7-9 and TRBJ2-5 gives the full variable domain: DTGVSQNPRHKITKRGQNVTFRCDPISEHNRLYWYRQTLGQGPEFLTYFQNEAQLEKSRLLSDRFSAERPKGSFSTLEIQRTEQGDSAMYLCASSAPTSLKETQYFGPGTRLLVL.

The V gene is TRBV4-1, the J gene TRBJ2-4; D is ambiguous. Germline assignment: CDR1 MGHRA and CDR2 YSYEKL. The CDR3 covers 16 residues. V was shortened by 1 base and J by 2 bases, with 12 bases between the two germline ends. CDR3 region: CASSQAHQVPKNIQYF. The CDR3 nucleotides read TGCGCCAGCAGCCAAGCGCACCAGGTGCCCAAAAACATTCAGTACTTC.

V gene TRBV12-3 or TRBV12-4 combines with J gene TRBJ2-7; TRBD2 is a possible D gene (5 bases). V lost 2 bases and J lost 2, with 10 bases in between. The CDR3 spans 14 residues. CDR3 protein: CASSLSAGPYEQYF. CDR3 coding DNA: TGTGCCAGCAGTTTATCTGCGGGCCCCTACGAGCAGTACTTC.

In DNA form, the CDR3 reads TGCAGCGTTCGACAGGGACCCGAGCAGTACTTC. Amino acids: CSVRQGPEQYF. This chain connects TRBV29-1 to TRBJ2-7; 7 bases agree with TRBD1. Germline V lookup: CDR1 SQVTM, CDR2 ANQGSEA. This CDR3 has 11 residues. After removal of 5 bases from V and 6 bases from J, the junction contained 4 bases not matched to a gene.

This clonotype has more than one count but fewer than ten. The genes are TRBV20-1 and TRBJ2-7; D is unclear. This CDR3 spans 11 amino acids. CDR1 is DFQATT and CDR2 is SNEGSKA in the germline V gene (reference sequence). With 5 bases removed from V and 3 bases from J, the gap between germline ends came to 8 bases. CDR3: CSAQNYYEQYF. DNA of the CDR3: TGCAGTGCTCAGAATTACTACGAGCAGTACTTC.

The chain joins TRBV2 to TRBJ2-3; 7 bases agree with TRBD2. This CDR3 contains 15 residues. Germline CDR1 reads SNHLY; CDR2 reads FYNNEI. V shed 7 bases and J 0 bases; nucleotides not matched to a gene: 7. The CDR3 reads CASMSRLASTDTQYF. The CDR3 DNA sequence: TGTGCCAGCATGAGCAGACTAGCAAGCACAGATACGCAGTATTTT.

The chain joins TRBV9 to TRBJ2-3, with D unresolved. V lost 4 bases and J lost 0, with 15 bases in between. Germline V gene lookup returns CDR1 SGDLS and CDR2 YYNGEE. CDR3 length: 16 amino acids. The CDR3 DNA reads TGTGCCAGCAGCAACACCTACCCCAGCAGCACAGATACGCAGTATTTT. Protein: CASSNTYPSSTDTQYF.